This is a list of T cell receptor beta chains from one sample in a study of blood T cell repertoires in COVID-19. Sequencing used immunoSEQ multiplex PCR; TCRdb keeps in-frame clones, though not all of them. The sample consists of more than 200,000 clones, around 83% of them appearing once. The sample comprised peripheral blood. These receptors came from a middle-aged man with active or convalescent COVID-19. The conserved cysteine and the conserved F or W are not part of the CDR3 here.

v_call	cdr3_length	j_call	cdr3_aa
TRBV29-1	9	TRBJ1-2	SVELQGGYT
TRBV5-1	12	TRBJ1-1	ASSPLQGNTEAF
TRBV9	13	TRBJ1-4	ASSTGGSTNEKLF
TRBV19	11	TRBJ1-5	ASSININQPQH
TRBV6-4	10	TRBJ1-4	ASSPNNEKLF
TRBV6-2/TRBV6-3	15	TRBJ2-2	ASSYSIRIALAGELF
TRBV2	15	TRBJ1-2	ASSERRGGNRGTGYT
TRBV5-1	15	TRBJ2-1	ASSFPMGGGSYNEQF
TRBV14	15	TRBJ1-2	ASSQAGATTQNYGYI
TRBV4-1	13	TRBJ2-2	ASSQGQGLPGELF
TRBV15	13	TRBJ1-2	ATSQPGTGGYGYT
TRBV6-5	12	TRBJ1-5	ASSYSGQNQPQH
TRBV6-5	12	TRBJ2-5	ASSLRGLQETQY
TRBV29-1	10	TRBJ1-4	SSRDRDEKLF